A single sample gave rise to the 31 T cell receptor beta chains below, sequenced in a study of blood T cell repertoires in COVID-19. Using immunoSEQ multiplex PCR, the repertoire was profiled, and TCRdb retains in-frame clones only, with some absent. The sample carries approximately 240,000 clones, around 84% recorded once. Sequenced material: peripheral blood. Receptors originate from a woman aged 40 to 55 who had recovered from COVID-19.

This chain's CDR3 is CASSKPGHGEKLFF. As DNA, the CDR3 is TGTGCCAGCAGTAAACCGGGACATGGTGAAAAACTGTTTTTT. V usage is TRBV6-6 and J usage is TRBJ1-4, with a weak D call TRBD1 (6 bases). Germline CDR1 reads MNHNY; CDR2 reads SVGAGI (reference sequence). V dropped 5 bases and J dropped 7 bases, with 14 bases sitting between them. The CDR3 has 14 amino acids.

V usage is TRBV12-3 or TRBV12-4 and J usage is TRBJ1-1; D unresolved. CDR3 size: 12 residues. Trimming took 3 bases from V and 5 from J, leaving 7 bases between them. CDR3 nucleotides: TGTGCCAGCAGTTTTTCGGGGACTGAAGCTTTCTTT. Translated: CASSFSGTEAFF.

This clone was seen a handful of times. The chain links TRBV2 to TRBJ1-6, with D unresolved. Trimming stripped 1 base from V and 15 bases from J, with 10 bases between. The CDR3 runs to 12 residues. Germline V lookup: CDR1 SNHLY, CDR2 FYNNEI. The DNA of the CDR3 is TGTGCCAGCAGTGAAGGGTGGGCCCACCTCCACTTT. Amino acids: CASSEGWAHLHF.

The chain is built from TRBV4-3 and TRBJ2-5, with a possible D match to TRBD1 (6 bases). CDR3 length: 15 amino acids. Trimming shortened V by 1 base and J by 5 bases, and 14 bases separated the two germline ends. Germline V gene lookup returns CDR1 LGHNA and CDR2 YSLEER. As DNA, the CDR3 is TGCGCCAGCAGCCAAGCGGGAAACAGGGCTGAGACCCAGTACTTC. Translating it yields CASSQAGNRAETQYF.

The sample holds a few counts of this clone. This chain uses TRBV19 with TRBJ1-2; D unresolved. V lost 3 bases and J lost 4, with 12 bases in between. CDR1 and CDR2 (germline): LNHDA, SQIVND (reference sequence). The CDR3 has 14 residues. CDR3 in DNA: TGTGCCAGTAGTATTGGCGGGGAAGGCTATGGCTACACCTTC. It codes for CASSIGGEGYGYTF.

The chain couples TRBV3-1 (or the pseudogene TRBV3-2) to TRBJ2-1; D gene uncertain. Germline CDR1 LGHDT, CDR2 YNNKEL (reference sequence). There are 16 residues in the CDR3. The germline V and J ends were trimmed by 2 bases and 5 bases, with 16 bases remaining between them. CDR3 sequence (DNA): TGTGCCAGCAGCCAAAGTGTCTCGTCGTGGCACAATGAGCAGTTCTTC. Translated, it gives CASSQSVSSWHNEQFF.

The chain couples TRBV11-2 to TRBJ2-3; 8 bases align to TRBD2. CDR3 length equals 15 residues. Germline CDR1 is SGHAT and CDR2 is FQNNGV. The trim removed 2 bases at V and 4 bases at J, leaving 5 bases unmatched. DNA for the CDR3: TGTGCCAGCAGCTTAAACGCGGGGGGCCCAGATACGCAGTATTTT. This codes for CASSLNAGGPDTQYF.

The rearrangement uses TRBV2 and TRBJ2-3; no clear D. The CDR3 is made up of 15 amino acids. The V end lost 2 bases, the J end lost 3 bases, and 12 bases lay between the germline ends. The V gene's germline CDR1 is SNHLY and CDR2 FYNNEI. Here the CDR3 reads CASSERVPSTDTQYF. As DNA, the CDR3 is TGTGCCAGCAGTGAACGGGTGCCCTCGACAGATACGCAGTATTTT. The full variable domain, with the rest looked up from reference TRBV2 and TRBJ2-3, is EPEVTQTPSHQVTQMGQEVILRCVPISNHLYFYWYRQILGQKVEFLVSFYNNEISEKSEIFDDQFSVERPDGSNFTLKIRSTKLEDSAMYFCASSERVPSTDTQYFGPGTRLTVL.

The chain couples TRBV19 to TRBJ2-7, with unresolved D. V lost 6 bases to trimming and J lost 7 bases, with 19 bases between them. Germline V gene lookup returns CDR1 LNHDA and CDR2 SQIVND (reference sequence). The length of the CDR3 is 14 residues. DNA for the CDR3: TGTGCCAGTAGCCCCGGCAGGCTCTCTTGGGAGCAGTACTTC. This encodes CASSPGRLSWEQYF. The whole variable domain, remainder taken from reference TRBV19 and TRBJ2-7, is DGGITQSPKYLFRKEGQNVTLSCEQNLNHDAMYWYRQDPGQGLRLIYYSQIVNDFQKGDIAEGYSVSREKKESFPLTVTSAQKNPTAFYLCASSPGRLSWEQYFGPGTRLTVT.

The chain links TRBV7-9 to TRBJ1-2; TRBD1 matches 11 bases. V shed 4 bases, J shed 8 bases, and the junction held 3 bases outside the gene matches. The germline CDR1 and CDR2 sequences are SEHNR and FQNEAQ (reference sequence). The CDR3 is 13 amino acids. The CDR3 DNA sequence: TGTGCCAGCAGCTCGGGACAGGGGGTCGGCTACACCTTC. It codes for CASSSGQGVGYTF.

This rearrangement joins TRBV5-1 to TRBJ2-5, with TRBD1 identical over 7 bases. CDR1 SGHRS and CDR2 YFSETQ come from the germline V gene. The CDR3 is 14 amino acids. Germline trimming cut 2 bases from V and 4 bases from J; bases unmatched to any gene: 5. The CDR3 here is CASSLTGAGETQYF. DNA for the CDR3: TGCGCCAGCAGCTTAACAGGGGCGGGAGAGACCCAGTACTTC. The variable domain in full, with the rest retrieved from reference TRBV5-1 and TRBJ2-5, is KAGVTQTPRYLIKTRGQQVTLSCSPISGHRSVSWYQQTPGQGLQFLFEYFSETQRNKGNFPGRFSGRQFSNSRSEMNVSTLELGDSALYLCASSLTGAGETQYFGPGTRLLVL.

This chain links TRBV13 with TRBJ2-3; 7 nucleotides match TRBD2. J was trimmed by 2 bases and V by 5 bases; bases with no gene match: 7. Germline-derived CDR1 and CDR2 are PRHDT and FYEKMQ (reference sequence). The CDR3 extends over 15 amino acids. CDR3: CASSRLAEHTDTQYF. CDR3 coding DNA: TGTGCCAGCAGCCGACTAGCAGAACACACAGATACGCAGTATTTT.

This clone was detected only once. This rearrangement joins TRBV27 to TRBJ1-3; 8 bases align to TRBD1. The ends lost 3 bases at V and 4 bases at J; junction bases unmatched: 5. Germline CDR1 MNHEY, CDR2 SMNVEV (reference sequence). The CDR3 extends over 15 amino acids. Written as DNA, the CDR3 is TGTGCCAGCAGTTTCGGACAGGGCTTAGGAAACACCATATATTTT. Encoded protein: CASSFGQGLGNTIYF.

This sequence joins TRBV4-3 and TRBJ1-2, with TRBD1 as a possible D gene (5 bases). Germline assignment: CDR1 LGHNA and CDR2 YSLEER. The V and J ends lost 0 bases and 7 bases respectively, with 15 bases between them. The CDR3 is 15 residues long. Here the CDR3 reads CASSQDGHPTGGYTF. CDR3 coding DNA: TGCGCCAGCAGCCAAGACGGACATCCAACGGGTGGCTACACCTTC.

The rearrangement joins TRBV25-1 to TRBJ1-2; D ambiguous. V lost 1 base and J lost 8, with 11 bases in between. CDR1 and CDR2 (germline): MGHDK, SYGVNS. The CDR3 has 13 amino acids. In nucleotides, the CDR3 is TGTGCCAGCAGTGAATGGGCGGCGGGGGGCTACACCTTC. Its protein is CASSEWAAGGYTF.

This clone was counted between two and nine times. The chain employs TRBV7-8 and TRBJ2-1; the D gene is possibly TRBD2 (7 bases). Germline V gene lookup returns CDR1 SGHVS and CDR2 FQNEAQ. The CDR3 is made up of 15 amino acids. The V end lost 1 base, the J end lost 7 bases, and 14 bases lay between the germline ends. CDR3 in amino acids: CASSLGGGRTNEQFF. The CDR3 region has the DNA TGTGCCAGCAGCTTAGGCGGGGGCCGTACAAATGAGCAGTTCTTC.

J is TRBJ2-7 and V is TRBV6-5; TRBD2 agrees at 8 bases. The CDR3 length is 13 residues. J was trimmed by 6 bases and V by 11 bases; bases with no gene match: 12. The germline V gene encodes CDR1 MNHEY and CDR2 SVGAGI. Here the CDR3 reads CAAHSGESGEQYF. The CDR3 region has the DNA TGTGCCGCCCATAGCGGGGAGAGCGGCGAGCAGTACTTC.

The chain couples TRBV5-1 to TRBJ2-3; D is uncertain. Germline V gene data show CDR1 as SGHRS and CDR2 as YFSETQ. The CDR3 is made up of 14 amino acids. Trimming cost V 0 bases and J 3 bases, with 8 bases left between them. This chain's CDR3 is CASSLGASTDTQYF. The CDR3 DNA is TGCGCCAGCAGCTTGGGGGCCTCGACAGATACGCAGTATTTT.

The CDR3 loop is CASSLDGGNYGYTF. The DNA for the CDR3 is TGCGCCAGCAGCTTGGATGGGGGGAACTATGGCTACACCTTC. The chain uses TRBV5-1 and TRBJ1-2; TRBD1 might be the D (5 bases). CDR1 and CDR2 (germline): SGHRS, YFSETQ. CDR3 length equals 14 residues. Trimming left V 0 bases short and J 2 bases short, with 8 bases between.

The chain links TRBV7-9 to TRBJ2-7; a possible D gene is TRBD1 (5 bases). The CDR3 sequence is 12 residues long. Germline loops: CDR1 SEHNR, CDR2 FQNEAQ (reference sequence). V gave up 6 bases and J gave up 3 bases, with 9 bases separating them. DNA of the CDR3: TGTGCCAGCAGTCCCGGACACTACGAGCAGTACTTC. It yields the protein CASSPGHYEQYF.

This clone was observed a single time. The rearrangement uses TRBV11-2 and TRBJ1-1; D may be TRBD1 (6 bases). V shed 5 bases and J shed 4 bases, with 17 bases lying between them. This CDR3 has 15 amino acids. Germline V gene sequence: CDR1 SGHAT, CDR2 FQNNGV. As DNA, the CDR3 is TGTGCCAGCAGCCGGTGGGCAGGGGAGGGCACTGAAGCTTTCTTT. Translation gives CASSRWAGEGTEAFF. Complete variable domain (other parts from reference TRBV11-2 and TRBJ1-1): EAGVAQSPRYKIIEKRQSVAFWCNPISGHATLYWYQQILGQGPKLLIQFQNNGVVDDSQLPKDRFSAERLKGVDSTLKIQPAKLEDSAVYLCASSRWAGEGTEAFFGQGTRLTVV.

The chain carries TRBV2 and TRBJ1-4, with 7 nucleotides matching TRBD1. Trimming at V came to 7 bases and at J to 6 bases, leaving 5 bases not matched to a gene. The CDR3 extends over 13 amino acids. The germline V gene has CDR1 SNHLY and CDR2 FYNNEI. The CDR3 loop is CASTGTVDEKLFF. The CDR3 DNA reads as TGTGCCAGCACCGGGACAGTGGATGAAAAACTGTTTTTT.

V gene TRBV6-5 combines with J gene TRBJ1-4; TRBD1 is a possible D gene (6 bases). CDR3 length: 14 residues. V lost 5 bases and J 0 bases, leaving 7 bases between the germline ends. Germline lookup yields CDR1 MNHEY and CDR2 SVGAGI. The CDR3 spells CASSRTATNEKLFF. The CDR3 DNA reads TGTGCCAGCAGTCGGACAGCAACTAATGAAAAACTGTTTTTT.

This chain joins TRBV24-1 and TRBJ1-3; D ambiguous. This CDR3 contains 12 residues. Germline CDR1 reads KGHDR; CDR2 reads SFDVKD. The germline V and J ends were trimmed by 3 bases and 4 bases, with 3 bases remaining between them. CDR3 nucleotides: TGTGCCACCAGTGATCCAGGAAACACCATATATTTT. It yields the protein CATSDPGNTIYF.

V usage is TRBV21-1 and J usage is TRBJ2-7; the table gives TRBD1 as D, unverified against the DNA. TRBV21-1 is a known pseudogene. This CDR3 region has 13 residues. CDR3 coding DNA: TGTGCCAGCAGCAGGGGACAGGGGTACGAGCAGTACTTC. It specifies CASSRGQGYEQYF.

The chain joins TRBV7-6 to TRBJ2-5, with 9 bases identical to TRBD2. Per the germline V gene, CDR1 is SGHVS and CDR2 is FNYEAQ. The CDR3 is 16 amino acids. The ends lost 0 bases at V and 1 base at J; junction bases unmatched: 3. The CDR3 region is CASSLAQRGAQETQYF. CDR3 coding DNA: TGTGCCAGCAGCTTAGCGCAGCGGGGGGCCCAAGAGACCCAGTACTTC.

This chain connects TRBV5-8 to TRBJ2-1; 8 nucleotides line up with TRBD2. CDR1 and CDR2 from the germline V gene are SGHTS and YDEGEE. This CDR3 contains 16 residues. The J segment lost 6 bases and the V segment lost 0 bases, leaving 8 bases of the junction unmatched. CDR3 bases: TGTGCCAGCAGCTTGGCGTTCAGCGGGGGACTCAATGAGCAGTTCTTC. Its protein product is CASSLAFSGGLNEQFF.

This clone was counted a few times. The DNA for the CDR3 is TGTGCCAGCAGCCAAGAACACTCCCGGGGTGGAAACACCATATATTTT. Translated: CASSQEHSRGGNTIYF. V is TRBV4-2 and J is TRBJ1-3; unclear D gene. The V gene's germline CDR1 is LGHNA and CDR2 YNFKEQ. V dropped 0 bases and J dropped 3 bases, with 12 bases sitting between them. This CDR3 is built from 16 residues.

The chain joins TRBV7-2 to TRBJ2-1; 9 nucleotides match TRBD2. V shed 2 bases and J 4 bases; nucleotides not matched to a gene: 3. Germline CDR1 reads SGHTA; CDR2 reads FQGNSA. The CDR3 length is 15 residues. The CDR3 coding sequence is TGTGCCAGCAGCTTACGGCGGGGGGGGTACAATGAGCAGTTCTTC. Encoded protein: CASSLRRGGYNEQFF. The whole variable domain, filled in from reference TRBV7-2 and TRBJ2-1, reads GAGVSQSPSNKVTEKGKDVELRCDPISGHTALYWYRQSLGQGLEFLIYFQGNSAPDKSGLPSDRFSAERTGGSVSTLTIQRTQQEDSAVYLCASSLRRGGYNEQFFGPGTRLTVL.

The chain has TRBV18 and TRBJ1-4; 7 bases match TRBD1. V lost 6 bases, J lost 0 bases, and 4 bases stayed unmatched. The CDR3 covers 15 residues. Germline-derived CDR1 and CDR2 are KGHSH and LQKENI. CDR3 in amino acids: CASSPDRSTNEKLFF. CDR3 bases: TGTGCCAGCTCGCCGGACAGGTCAACTAATGAAAAACTGTTTTTT. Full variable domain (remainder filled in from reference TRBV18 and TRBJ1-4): NAGVMQNPRHLVRRRGQEARLRCSPMKGHSHVYWYRQLPEEGLKFMVYLQKENIIDESGMPKERFSAEFPKEGPSILRIQQVVRGDSAAYFCASSPDRSTNEKLFFGSGTQLSVL.

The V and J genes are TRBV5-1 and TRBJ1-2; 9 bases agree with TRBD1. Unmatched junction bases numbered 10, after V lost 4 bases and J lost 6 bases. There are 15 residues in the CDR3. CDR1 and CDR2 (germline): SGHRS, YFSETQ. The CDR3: CASSQGQGEGNGYTF. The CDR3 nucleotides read TGCGCCAGCAGCCAGGGACAGGGAGAGGGGAATGGCTACACCTTC. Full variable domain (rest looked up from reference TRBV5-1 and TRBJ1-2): KAGVTQTPRYLIKTRGQQVTLSCSPISGHRSVSWYQQTPGQGLQFLFEYFSETQRNKGNFPGRFSGRQFSNSRSEMNVSTLELGDSALYLCASSQGQGEGNGYTFGSGTRLTVV.